This TCR beta chain was captured in a study of cytomegalovirus exposure and HLA in healthy donors. Background on the study: Prior work identified 120 million or so unique TCR beta sequences in some 200 million T cells.

With 0 bases clipped from V and 5 bases from J, the junction kept 11 bases outside the gene matches. This CDR3 has 17 residues. Per germline, CDR1 SGDLS and CDR2 YYNGEE. The study's findings and limits: Through in vitro validation, three CMV-associated chains were shown to be specific for CMV antigens. Rarity marked most TCR sequences, yet some public TCRs occurred in many donors. The study carried out a later analysis of TCR beta sequences. It associated around 17,000 of them with specific HLA alleles at a false discovery rate of 0.05.

The PCR made use of 60 Vbeta and 13 Jbeta primers. Sequencing used immunoSEQ multiplex PCR; TCRdb keeps in-frame clones, though not all of them. The repertoire has under 200,000 clones, around four fifths of them found once; the top ten carry under 2%. Comment on this clone: Its antigen is undetermined.

Sequenced: PBMCs. The source is a man in his forties in good health and CMV-seropositive. The rearrangement joins TRBV9 to TRBJ2-1; 7 positions match TRBD2. The CDR3 is CASSVALGQAGDNEQFF. The CDR3 DNA is TGTGCCAGCAGCGTAGCTCTCGGGCAGGCGGGGGACAATGAGCAGTTCTTC.